These 29 T cell receptor beta chains originate from one sample sequenced in a study of a mutant IDH1 vaccine in newly diagnosed glioma. Described time point: week 35, safety follow-up. Doses of 300 ug of mutant IDH1 20-mer peptide were given with topical imiquimod. The protocol was immunoSEQ multiplex PCR, while the TCRdb copy is restricted to in-frame clones and leaves out a portion. The repertoire holds over 55,000 clones, with 81% as singletons. These TCRs' antigens remain unknown. Sequenced here: PBMCs, sampled from a glioma patient whose treatment included an IDH1 peptide vaccine. The receptors stem from a middle-aged man with glioma.

The CDR3 nucleotides are TGTGCCAGCAAAGGGGTCCCCTATGGCTACACCTTC. It specifies CASKGVPYGYTF. This sequence joins TRBV19 and TRBJ1-2, with D perhaps TRBD1 (5 bases). Germline CDR1 is LNHDA and CDR2 is SQIVND (reference sequence). Trimming removed 9 bases from V and 4 bases from J, with 12 bases in between. The CDR3 length is 12 residues.

The chain employs TRBV7-8 and TRBJ1-2, with 9 positions matching TRBD1. Trimming cost V 5 bases and J 5 bases; bases outside gene matches: 6. The CDR3 sequence is 14 residues long. CDR1 SGHVS and CDR2 FQNEAQ come from the germline V gene. The CDR3 DNA is TGTGCCAGCAGCCTCCGGGACAGGGCATATGGCTACACCTTC. It specifies CASSLRDRAYGYTF.

The J gene is TRBJ2-7, the V gene TRBV19; D is perhaps TRBD2 (5 bases). V was pared by 3 bases and J by 0 bases, with 9 bases between. The CDR3 has 14 residues. The germline V gene encodes CDR1 LNHDA and CDR2 SQIVND (reference sequence). The CDR3 nucleotides are TGTGCCAGTAGTATGGGCGGAGGCTCCTACGAGCAGTACTTC. Its translation: CASSMGGGSYEQYF.

This clone was detected only once. The genes are TRBV6-1 and TRBJ1-4; D remains ambiguous. Germline loops: CDR1 MNHNS, CDR2 SASEGT. The CDR3 sequence is 14 residues long. Trimming removed 4 bases at V and 8 bases at J, with 14 bases between. The CDR3 reads CASSGRTPGEKLFF. The CDR3 DNA sequence: TGTGCCAGCAGTGGAAGGACTCCGGGGGAAAAACTGTTTTTT.

The CDR3 spells CASSLLPDNYGYTF. As DNA, the CDR3 is TGCGCCAGCAGCTTGTTGCCGGACAACTATGGCTACACCTTC. The chain carries TRBV5-1 and TRBJ1-2; D uncertain. V was shortened by 1 base and J by 2 bases, with 9 bases between the two germline ends. This CDR3 has 14 residues. CDR1 and CDR2 (germline): SGHRS, YFSETQ.

This clone has a single count. The chain uses TRBV27 and TRBJ2-5; D perhaps matches TRBD1 (6 bases). From germline, CDR1 is MNHEY and CDR2 SMNVEV (reference sequence). The ends were cut back, 6 bases at V and 0 bases at J, with 14 bases in the middle. The CDR3 runs 15 residues. CDR3 DNA sequence: TGTGCCAGCAGCCAACAGGGCCGGAACCAAGAGACCCAGTACTTC. Encoded protein: CASSQQGRNQETQYF.

The chain couples TRBV29-1 to TRBJ2-5, with D uncertain. Germline CDR1 reads SQVTM; CDR2 reads ANQGSEA. The CDR3 has 13 residues. Trimming pared 8 bases from V and 5 bases from J, leaving 18 bases between. The CDR3 bases are TGCAGCTGCGATGGAGCGAGATTGGAGACCCAGTACTTC. Its protein product is CSCDGARLETQYF.

The genes are TRBV27 and TRBJ1-2; TRBD1 is a possible D gene (6 bases). V dropped 7 bases and J dropped 7 bases, with 19 bases sitting between them. CDR1 is MNHEY and CDR2 is SMNVEV in the germline V gene (reference sequence). This CDR3 comprises 14 residues. As DNA, the CDR3 is TGTGCCAGCAATAAGGCAGGGGACTCGAGTGGCTACACCTTC. Translation gives CASNKAGDSSGYTF.

A single count supports this clone. The rearrangement uses TRBV19 and TRBJ2-5, with D possibly TRBD2 on 5 matching bases. The CDR3 loop spans 11 amino acids. V was pared by 10 bases and J by 2 bases, with 8 bases between. Germline V gives CDR1 LNHDA, CDR2 SQIVND (reference sequence). Here the CDR3 DNA reads TGTGCCACCCGGGGACAAGAGACCCAGTACTTC. Translating it yields CATRGQETQYF.

V usage is TRBV28 and J usage is TRBJ2-4; a weak D match, TRBD2 (7 bases). V was pared by 4 bases and J by 5 bases, with 18 bases between. The CDR3 is made up of 16 amino acids. Germline loops: CDR1 MDHEN, CDR2 SYDVKM. The CDR3 sequence is CASSWGGHFPENIQYF. In DNA form, the CDR3 reads TGTGCCAGCAGTTGGGGGGGGCACTTCCCGGAAAACATTCAGTACTTC.

V usage is TRBV10-3 and J usage is TRBJ1-1; D gene uncertain. CDR3 length equals 14 residues. Germline V lookup: CDR1 ENHRY, CDR2 SYGVKD. V was cut by 10 bases and J by 0 bases, with 15 bases left in between. The CDR3 region has the DNA TGTGCCACAATCGACCTTGGCGTGAACACTGAAGCTTTCTTT. Translated: CATIDLGVNTEAFF.

This clone was found once. The V and J genes are TRBV10-2 and TRBJ2-7; TRBD2 matches 10 bases. The CDR3 consists of 16 residues. Germline V gene lookup returns CDR1 WSHSY and CDR2 SAAADI. V lost 4 bases, J lost 2 bases, and 8 bases stayed unmatched. The CDR3 nucleotides read TGCGCCAGCAGTGGCCCTAGCGGGAGCATAACCTACGAGCAGTACTTC. Translating it yields CASSGPSGSITYEQYF.

The chain employs TRBV5-1 and TRBJ1-4; TRBD1 might be the D (5 bases). The CDR3 sequence is 16 residues long. Trimming removed 4 bases from V and 7 bases from J, with 20 bases in between. The germline V gene encodes CDR1 SGHRS and CDR2 YFSETQ. The CDR3 DNA sequence: TGCGCCAGCAGCCAGAGCGGGACCTCGGTCAGTGAAAAACTGTTTTTT. Protein product: CASSQSGTSVSEKLFF.

V is TRBV7-2 and J is TRBJ1-1, with D perhaps TRBD1 (5 bases). Germline CDR1 reads SGHTA; CDR2 reads FQGNSA. The V end lost 4 bases, the J end lost 1 base, and 10 bases lay between the germline ends. There are 14 residues in the CDR3. The CDR3 spells CASSSRDWNTEAFF. Here the CDR3 DNA reads TGTGCCAGCAGCTCCCGGGACTGGAACACTGAAGCTTTCTTT.

This chain connects TRBV4-2 to TRBJ2-7, with D perhaps being TRBD1 or TRBD2 (5 bases each). V lost 1 base and J 0 bases, leaving 16 bases between the germline ends. CDR1 and CDR2 from the germline V gene are LGHNA and YNFKEQ. This CDR3 is 17 amino acids long. The CDR3 loop reads CASSQGLGWGFSYEQYF. The DNA for the CDR3 is TGTGCCAGCAGCCAAGGTCTCGGGTGGGGGTTCTCCTACGAGCAGTACTTC.

The rearrangement uses TRBV5-1 and TRBJ2-3, with 11 bases lining up with TRBD1. Trimming cost V 5 bases and J 2 bases; bases outside gene matches: 13. In germline, CDR1 is SGHRS, CDR2 YFSETQ. This CDR3 spans 18 amino acids. The CDR3 here is CASSSGQGGSVYTDTQYF. CDR3 nucleotides: TGCGCCAGCAGTTCGGGACAGGGGGGATCGGTCTACACAGATACGCAGTATTTT.

This clone was detected only a few times. The V call is TRBV29-1, the J call TRBJ1-1, with D uncertain. V dropped 6 bases and J dropped 5 bases, with 19 bases sitting between them. CDR1 and CDR2 from the germline V gene are SQVTM and ANQGSEA. The CDR3 length is 14 residues. CDR3: CSVTGLAGMTEAFF. The DNA of the CDR3 is TGCAGCGTGACCGGGCTGGCGGGGATGACTGAAGCTTTCTTT.

CDR3 sequence reads: CASSYGTSNTGELFF. The CDR3 region has the DNA TGTGCCAGCAGTTACGGGACATCGAACACCGGGGAGCTGTTTTTT. V gene TRBV6-6 combines with J gene TRBJ2-2, with D possibly being TRBD1 (6 bases). This CDR3 has 15 residues. Trimming pared 2 bases from V and 0 bases from J, leaving 7 bases between. CDR1 and CDR2 (germline): MNHNY, SVGAGI (reference sequence).

Here the CDR3 DNA reads TGTGCCAGCAGTTTTCGAGGGTTCCAGCCCCAGCATTTT. Residues: CASSFRGFQPQHF. The chain uses TRBV27 and TRBJ1-5, with no clear D. The CDR3 length is 13 residues. Germline CDR1 MNHEY, CDR2 SMNVEV (reference sequence). V lost 3 bases to trimming and J lost 7 bases, with 10 bases between them.

Written as DNA, the CDR3 is TGTGCCAGCGGGCCGAGAAACACCATATATTTT. It specifies CASGPRNTIYF. This chain connects TRBV7-9 to TRBJ1-3; no reliable D call. CDR1 is SEHNR and CDR2 is FQNEAQ in the germline V gene (reference sequence). This CDR3 is built from 11 residues. Trimming removed 8 bases from V and 5 bases from J, with 7 bases in between.

This clone appeared a few times. The chain joins TRBV7-9 to TRBJ2-2, with D uncertain. The ends were cut back, 3 bases at V and 5 bases at J, with 4 bases in the middle. The germline V gene has CDR1 SEHNR and CDR2 FQNEAQ (reference sequence). The CDR3 covers 12 residues. CDR3 sequence: CASSLETGELFF. CDR3 sequence (DNA): TGTGCCAGCAGCTTGGAGACCGGGGAGCTGTTTTTT.

Written as DNA, the CDR3 is TGTGCCAGCAGCTTAGGTCGCCAGGGGCTAGCGGGAGGCAATGAGCAGTTCTTC. Amino acids: CASSLGRQGLAGGNEQFF. The chain joins TRBV7-2 to TRBJ2-1; TRBD2 matches 11 bases. The V and J ends lost 1 base and 6 bases, in that order; junction bases with no gene match: 11. The CDR3 spans 18 residues. CDR1 SGHTA and CDR2 FQGNSA come from the germline V gene. Full variable domain (rest looked up from reference TRBV7-2 and TRBJ2-1): GAGVSQSPSNKVTEKGKDVELRCDPISGHTALYWYRQSLGQGLEFLIYFQGNSAPDKSGLPSDRFSAERTGGSVSTLTIQRTQQEDSAVYLCASSLGRQGLAGGNEQFFGPGTRLTVL.

J is TRBJ1-3 and V is TRBV7-6; D not certain. The V end lost 2 bases, the J end lost 2 bases, and 13 bases lay between the germline ends. CDR3 length: 16 residues. Looked up from germline, CDR1 is SGHVS and CDR2 is FNYEAQ. CDR3 nucleotide sequence: TGTGCCAGCAGCTTAATTTACGGGGATGCTGGAAACACCATATATTTT. As protein: CASSLIYGDAGNTIYF.

This clone appeared a single time. This chain uses TRBV30 with TRBJ2-5; D uncertain. Trimming removed 0 bases from V and 5 bases from J, with 10 bases in between. The germline CDR1 and CDR2 sequences are GTSNPN and SVGIG (reference sequence). CDR3 length equals 13 residues. The CDR3 is CAWSVHGRETQYF. The DNA of the CDR3 is TGTGCCTGGAGTGTACATGGCAGGGAGACCCAGTACTTC. Full variable domain (remainder filled in from reference TRBV30 and TRBJ2-5): SQTIHQWPATLVQPVGSPLSLECTVEGTSNPNLYWYRQAAGRGLQLLFYSVGIGQISSEVPQNLSASRPQDRQFILSSKKLLLSDSGFYLCAWSVHGRETQYFGPGTRLLVL.

This chain connects TRBV19 to TRBJ1-1, with TRBD1 matching 8 bases. The CDR3 is made up of 11 amino acids. With 3 bases clipped from V and 11 bases from J, the junction kept 2 bases outside the gene matches. Germline lookup yields CDR1 LNHDA and CDR2 SQIVND (reference sequence). In DNA form, the CDR3 reads TGTGCCAGTAGTATGGACAGGGTGGCTTTCTTT. As protein: CASSMDRVAFF.

The gene calls are TRBV5-5 and TRBJ2-7; the match to TRBD1 covers 7 bases. This CDR3 region has 14 residues. Unmatched junction bases numbered 6, after V lost 4 bases and J lost 2 bases. Germline-derived CDR1 and CDR2 are SGHKS and YYEKEE (reference sequence). The DNA for the CDR3 is TGTGCCAGCAGCCGGACAGGTAGAGCCTACGAGCAGTACTTC. Residues: CASSRTGRAYEQYF.

This chain links TRBV12-5 with TRBJ2-5; no clear D gene. V was trimmed by 2 bases and J by 11 bases, leaving 15 bases between them. The CDR3 is 13 residues long. CDR1 LGHNT and CDR2 FRNRAP come from the germline V gene. CDR3 coding DNA: TGTGCTAGTGGTTTGTTGGCTGGCGACCCTCAGTACTTC. It encodes CASGLLAGDPQYF. Full variable domain (missing parts from reference TRBV12-5 and TRBJ2-5): DARVTQTPRHKVTEMGQEVTMRCQPILGHNTVFWYRQTMMQGLELLAYFRNRAPLDDSGMPKDRFSAEMPDATLATLKIQPSEPRDSAVYFCASGLLAGDPQYFGPGTRLLVL.

CDR3 sequence reads: CASSSGVAGSSYNEQFF. CDR3 bases: TGTGCCAGCAGTTCCGGGGTAGCGGGTAGCTCCTACAATGAGCAGTTCTTC. This chain uses TRBV6-4 with TRBJ2-1, with 7 bases identical to TRBD2. CDR3 size: 17 residues. V trimming: 5 bases; J trimming: 0 bases; junction bases outside the gene matches: 10. The germline CDR1 and CDR2 sequences are MRHNA and SNTAGT.

The chain carries TRBV20-1 and TRBJ1-2; D unclear. The CDR3 is 10 amino acids. V dropped 6 bases and J dropped 4 bases, with 6 bases sitting between them. The germline V gene has CDR1 DFQATT and CDR2 SNEGSKA (reference sequence). The CDR3, as DNA: TGCAGTGCCCAAGCCTATGGCTACACCTTC. It specifies CSAQAYGYTF.